This T cell receptor (beta chain) appears in the sequencing data of a study of blood T cell repertoires in COVID-19. The wider study: The United States, Italy and Spain provided the acute and convalescent COVID-19 samples. T cells, B-cell-depleted T cells, or PBMCs provided the cDNA or gDNA that served as material.

This CDR3 has 14 amino acids. Germline trimming cut 4 bases from V and 2 bases from J; bases unmatched to any gene: 3. In germline, CDR1 is LGHNA, CDR2 YSLEER. Original methodology: Reference gene primer amplification gave estimated nucleated cell counts. The assay was immunoSEQ multiplex PCR, and TCRdb's table has in-frame clones only and misses some. V, J and clone size are those of that table, while D and trimming were read from the DNA. The data show some 51,000 clones, 80% to 90% seen once. The chain couples TRBV4-3 to TRBJ1-1; 8 nucleotides line up with TRBD1. The sequenced sample was peripheral blood. This clonotype was obtained from a man aged 55 to 69 with acute or convalescent COVID-19. The CDR3: CASSLRGRNTEAFF. Written as DNA, the CDR3 is TGCGCCAGCAGCCTCAGGGGGCGAAACACTGAAGCTTTCTTT.